Below, 30 T cell receptor beta chains from the same sample are listed, as sequenced in a study of cytomegalovirus exposure and HLA in healthy donors. The primer mix had 60 Vbeta and 13 Jbeta primers. Clones were sequenced by immunoSEQ multiplex PCR, and TCRdb holds only the in-frame ones, with some missing. The sample has roughly 100,000 clones, around 75% seen once; the top ten hold 6.5% to 8.5%. The sample consisted of PBMCs. The source is a man aged 25 to 40 in good health and CMV-seropositive.

The chain combines TRBV19 with TRBJ1-2; D is possibly TRBD1 (6 bases). The CDR3 extends over 13 amino acids. V lost 4 bases and J 2 bases, leaving 8 bases between the germline ends. Germline CDR1 is LNHDA and CDR2 is SQIVND (reference sequence). The CDR3 is CASSTQGNYGYTF. The CDR3 bases are TGTGCCAGTAGTACACAGGGAAACTATGGCTACACCTTC.

This chain uses TRBV2 with TRBJ1-1, with D tentatively TRBD1 (6 bases). CDR3 size: 14 residues. CDR1 is SNHLY, CDR2 FYNNEI, per germline. V was clipped by 4 bases and J by 3 bases, with 12 bases between them. CDR3 coding DNA: TGTGCCAGCAGTGCTGGGGGGGCGTACACTGAAGCTTTCTTT. Its protein product is CASSAGGAYTEAFF.

This chain connects TRBV23-1 to TRBJ1-1; 9 nucleotides match TRBD1. TRBV23-1 carries the ORF label, with uncertain function. After removal of 4 bases from V and 2 bases from J, the junction contained 5 bases not matched to a gene. The CDR3 contains 15 residues. The CDR3 region is CASSRTGEGNTEAFF. CDR3 nucleotide sequence: TGCGCCAGCAGTCGGACAGGGGAGGGAAACACTGAAGCTTTCTTT.

The J gene is TRBJ1-3, the V gene TRBV5-4; D unclear. V was shortened by 4 bases and J by 0 bases, with 11 bases between the two germline ends. Germline-derived CDR1 and CDR2 are SGHNT and YYREEE (reference sequence). The CDR3 length is 15 residues. Written as DNA, the CDR3 is TGTGCCAGCAGCGTCCTCGGGAGCTCTGGAAACACCATATATTTT. This translates into CASSVLGSSGNTIYF.

This rearrangement joins TRBV30 to TRBJ2-7; D gene unclear. V was pared by 0 bases and J by 1 base, with 7 bases between. Looked up from germline, CDR1 is GTSNPN and CDR2 is SVGIG (reference sequence). The length of the CDR3 is 13 residues. CDR3 bases: TGTGCCTGGAGTGTATCTGTTTCCTACGAGCAGTACTTC. Its protein product is CAWSVSVSYEQYF.

The chain is built from TRBV5-1 and TRBJ2-7; weak D call: TRBD1 (5 bases). Trimming removed 5 bases at V and 4 bases at J, with 10 bases between. CDR3 length equals 12 residues. CDR1 and CDR2 from the germline V gene are SGHRS and YFSETQ. This CDR3 reads CASRTDFYEQYF. The CDR3 nucleotides are TGCGCCAGCAGGACAGATTTTTACGAGCAGTACTTC.

The chain links TRBV29-1 to TRBJ2-3; TRBD2 is a possible D gene (7 bases). Trimming shortened V by 4 bases and J by 2 bases, and 10 bases separated the two germline ends. Germline lookup yields CDR1 SQVTM and CDR2 ANQGSEA. The CDR3 is 13 residues long. The CDR3 reads CSVVGGPTDTQYF. CDR3 coding DNA: TGCAGCGTTGTGGGGGGGCCCACAGATACGCAGTATTTT.

CDR3 in amino acids: CASSLVQDSDTQYF. CDR3 nucleotides: TGCGCCAGCAGCTTGGTCCAGGACTCAGATACGCAGTATTTT. The rearrangement links TRBV5-1 to TRBJ2-3; tentative D call: TRBD2 (5 bases). The germline gives CDR1 SGHRS, CDR2 YFSETQ. The ends were cut back, 0 bases at V and 4 bases at J, with 9 bases in the middle. The CDR3 is made up of 14 amino acids. Full variable domain (outside the CDR3, taken from reference TRBV5-1 and TRBJ2-3): KAGVTQTPRYLIKTRGQQVTLSCSPISGHRSVSWYQQTPGQGLQFLFEYFSETQRNKGNFPGRFSGRQFSNSRSEMNVSTLELGDSALYLCASSLVQDSDTQYFGPGTRLTVL.

The DNA of the CDR3 is TGTGCCAGCTCACCGGGACAGGGTCAGCTATTCTACGAGCAGTACTTC. Translation gives CASSPGQGQLFYEQYF. This chain uses TRBV18 with TRBJ2-7; 9 bases align to TRBD1. The trim removed 3 bases at V and 3 bases at J, leaving 9 bases unmatched. CDR1 is KGHSH, CDR2 LQKENI, per germline. The CDR3 has 16 residues.

This clone has only one observation. The chain recombines TRBV5-6 with TRBJ2-3; 7 positions match TRBD2. Germline trimming cut 0 bases from V and 0 bases from J; bases unmatched to any gene: 7. The CDR3 sequence is 17 residues long. CDR1 is SGHDT and CDR2 is YYEEEE in the germline V gene. CDR3 residues: CASSLGHLAVSTDTQYF. The CDR3 nucleotides read TGTGCCAGCAGCTTGGGCCACCTAGCGGTTAGCACAGATACGCAGTATTTT.

The rearrangement joins TRBV6-1 to TRBJ1-5; tentative D call: TRBD1 (6 bases). Germline V lookup: CDR1 MNHNS, CDR2 SASEGT. V lost 7 bases, J lost 7 bases, and 17 bases lay in between. The length of the CDR3 is 14 residues. The CDR3 loop is CASTYSGDRQPQHF. CDR3 nucleotides: TGTGCCAGCACGTACTCAGGGGATCGACAGCCCCAGCATTTT.

The rearrangement uses TRBV6-4 and TRBJ1-5; the D is unclear. The V and J ends lost 2 bases and 5 bases respectively, with 19 bases between them. The CDR3 sequence is 17 residues long. The germline CDR1 and CDR2 sequences are MRHNA and SNTAGT. CDR3 DNA sequence: TGTGCCAGCAGTGACCCGAAGCTCGACGGGGAGGATCAGCCCCAGCATTTT. Translation: CASSDPKLDGEDQPQHF.

The J gene is TRBJ2-7, the V gene TRBV27, with D possibly matching TRBD1 (6 bases). V lost 3 bases and J 0 bases, leaving 12 bases between the germline ends. Germline CDR1 is MNHEY and CDR2 is SMNVEV (reference sequence). This CDR3 region has 15 residues. Here the CDR3 reads CASSLVGASSYEQYF. The DNA of the CDR3 is TGTGCCAGCAGTTTGGTGGGGGCTTCCTCCTACGAGCAGTACTTC.

The sample holds one count of this clone. The chain carries TRBV7-9 and TRBJ2-3; 8 positions match TRBD1. Trimming removed 5 bases from V and 2 bases from J; junction bases left unmatched: 6. The CDR3 covers 15 residues. Germline V CDR1 and CDR2: SEHNR, FQNEAQ (reference sequence). CDR3 in amino acids: CASSKGQGYTDTQYF. In DNA, the CDR3 is TGTGCCAGCAGCAAAGGACAGGGATACACAGATACGCAGTATTTT. The full variable domain, completed using reference TRBV7-9 and TRBJ2-3, is DTGVSQNPRHKITKRGQNVTFRCDPISEHNRLYWYRQTLGQGPEFLTYFQNEAQLEKSRLLSDRFSAERPKGSFSTLEIQRTEQGDSAMYLCASSKGQGYTDTQYFGPGTRLTVL.

The chain couples TRBV9 to TRBJ2-1, with 7 bases identical to TRBD2. From germline, CDR1 is SGDLS and CDR2 YYNGEE. V gave up 7 bases and J gave up 5 bases; unmatched junction bases: 9. This CDR3 contains 14 residues. CDR3 nucleotides: TGTGCCAGCGGAGAGCTAGCGGTTAACAATGAGCAGTTCTTC. Translated, it gives CASGELAVNNEQFF. Combining the CDR3 with reference TRBV9 and TRBJ2-1 gives the whole variable domain DSGVTQTPKHLITATGQRVTLRCSPRSGDLSVYWYQQSLDQGLQFLIQYYNGEERAKGNILERFSAQQFPDLHSELNLSSLELGDSALYFCASGELAVNNEQFFGPGTRLTVL.

In this sample, this clone turned up once. The V call is TRBV5-4, the J call TRBJ1-1; D may be TRBD1 (6 bases). V lost 0 bases, J lost 8 bases, and 8 bases lay in between. Germline loops: CDR1 SGHNT, CDR2 YYREEE (reference sequence). CDR3 length: 12 amino acids. The CDR3 sequence is CASSLVDREAFF. Written as DNA, the CDR3 is TGTGCCAGCAGCTTGGTTGACAGGGAAGCTTTCTTT.

This clone has only a few counts. Germline and junction disagree at one end, which may indicate a read error. The genes are TRBV5-1 and TRBJ2-2, with 13 nucleotides matching TRBD2. Looked up from germline, CDR1 is SGHRS and CDR2 is YFSETQ. The CDR3 runs 16 residues. In DNA, the CDR3 is TGCGCTAGCAGCAGAGGGACTAGCGGGGTGACCGGGGAGCTGTTTTTT. Translated, it gives CASSRGTSGVTGELFF.

The chain combines TRBV7-2 with TRBJ2-7, with 10 bases matching TRBD2. Germline trimming cut 1 base from V and 3 bases from J; bases unmatched to any gene: 9. The CDR3 consists of 17 residues. The germline gives CDR1 SGHTA, CDR2 FQGNSA. In DNA form, the CDR3 reads TGTGCCAGCAGCTTAGTGGGACTAGCGATTAGAGGCTACGAGCAGTACTTC. This translates into CASSLVGLAIRGYEQYF.

V is TRBV18 and J is TRBJ2-1; 8 bases fit TRBD1. The V and J ends lost 4 bases and 5 bases, in that order; junction bases with no gene match: 16. Germline V gene data show CDR1 as KGHSH and CDR2 as LQKENI. The CDR3 runs to 18 residues. This CDR3 reads CASSLLPETGTGHNEQFF. The CDR3 DNA sequence: TGTGCCAGCTCACTGCTACCCGAGACCGGGACAGGCCACAATGAGCAGTTCTTC. Full variable domain (outside the CDR3, taken from reference TRBV18 and TRBJ2-1): NAGVMQNPRHLVRRRGQEARLRCSPMKGHSHVYWYRQLPEEGLKFMVYLQKENIIDESGMPKERFSAEFPKEGPSILRIQQVVRGDSAAYFCASSLLPETGTGHNEQFFGPGTRLTVL.

The CDR3, as DNA: TGTGCCAGCAGCGCGGGACAGGGGGCTCGTGGGACCTATGGCTACACCTTC. Its translation is CASSAGQGARGTYGYTF. This rearrangement joins TRBV2 to TRBJ1-2; 12 nucleotides match TRBD1. CDR3 length: 17 amino acids. V shed 6 bases, J shed 4 bases, and the junction held 12 bases outside the gene matches. Germline CDR1 is SNHLY and CDR2 is FYNNEI.

This rearrangement joins TRBV27 to TRBJ2-7, with 7 bases lining up with TRBD1. Germline assignment: CDR1 MNHEY and CDR2 SMNVEV (reference sequence). The CDR3 extends over 13 amino acids. J gave up 1 base and V 5 bases, and 2 bases lay outside the gene matches. CDR3 nucleotide sequence: TGTGCCAGCAGTATACAGGGGTCCTACGAGCAGTACTTC. Its protein product is CASSIQGSYEQYF.

The genes are TRBV18 and TRBJ1-1; maybe TRBD1 (6 bases). This CDR3 has 14 amino acids. From germline, CDR1 is KGHSH and CDR2 LQKENI. The V end was cut by 5 bases, the J end by 4 bases, with 14 bases between. The DNA of the CDR3 is TGTGCCAGCTCAGGGGCTAGGGGGGGCACTGAAGCTTTCTTT. It yields the protein CASSGARGGTEAFF.

The table lists this clone with a few counts. The rearrangement uses TRBV30 and TRBJ1-6, with TRBD1 as a possible D gene (6 bases). Trimming pared 3 bases from V and 10 bases from J, leaving 10 bases between. This CDR3 has 12 residues. Germline V lookup: CDR1 GTSNPN, CDR2 SVGIG (reference sequence). CDR3 sequence (DNA): TGTGCCTGGAGGGGGGCCAGGTCACCCCTCCACTTT. Translating it yields CAWRGARSPLHF. Combining the CDR3 with reference TRBV30 and TRBJ1-6 gives the whole variable domain SQTIHQWPATLVQPVGSPLSLECTVEGTSNPNLYWYRQAAGRGLQLLFYSVGIGQISSEVPQNLSASRPQDRQFILSSKKLLLSDSGFYLCAWRGARSPLHFGNGTRLTVT.

In its sample, this clone was seen once. This rearrangement joins TRBV5-4 to TRBJ2-1, with 9 bases aligning to TRBD1. Losses at the gene ends were 4 bases for V and 2 bases for J; bases not matched to a gene: 16. Germline V CDR1 and CDR2: SGHNT, YYREEE (reference sequence). CDR3 size: 19 residues. DNA of the CDR3: TGTGCCAGCAGCGCCGGGACAGGGAGGGGAGGAGACGCCTACAATGAGCAGTTCTTC. Protein sequence: CASSAGTGRGGDAYNEQFF.

The gene calls are TRBV18 and TRBJ2-5, with D hard to call. The ends were cut back, 3 bases at V and 1 base at J, with 6 bases in the middle. CDR1 and CDR2 from the germline V gene are KGHSH and LQKENI. This CDR3 is 13 amino acids long. Here the CDR3 reads CASSPQVQETQYF. CDR3 DNA: TGTGCCAGCTCACCGCAGGTCCAAGAGACCCAGTACTTC.

The J gene is TRBJ2-2, the V gene TRBV5-1; TRBD1 might be the D (6 bases). The V gene lost 4 bases and the J gene lost 4 bases, with 17 bases spanning the gap. This CDR3 is 16 amino acids long. Germline V gene sequence: CDR1 SGHRS, CDR2 YFSETQ. The CDR3 DNA reads as TGCGCCAGCAGCACAGTAGGGGGTCGAGGCACCGGGGAGCTGTTTTTT. It translates to CASSTVGGRGTGELFF. Full variable domain (remainder filled in from reference TRBV5-1 and TRBJ2-2): KAGVTQTPRYLIKTRGQQVTLSCSPISGHRSVSWYQQTPGQGLQFLFEYFSETQRNKGNFPGRFSGRQFSNSRSEMNVSTLELGDSALYLCASSTVGGRGTGELFFGEGSRLTVL.

The gene calls are TRBV27 and TRBJ1-2; a weak D match, TRBD1 (5 bases). In germline, CDR1 is MNHEY, CDR2 SMNVEV (reference sequence). V lost 11 bases, J lost 0 bases, and 16 bases lay in between. CDR3 length: 14 amino acids. Written as DNA, the CDR3 is TGTGCCGTCCTGGGGGGGTTCCCTAACTATGGCTACACCTTC. Amino acids: CAVLGGFPNYGYTF.

This rearrangement joins TRBV6-4 to TRBJ1-2; 8 bases are shared with TRBD1. V shed 2 bases and J 4 bases; nucleotides not matched to a gene: 0. The CDR3 is made up of 13 amino acids. Germline loops: CDR1 MRHNA, CDR2 SNTAGT. The chain's CDR3 is CASSDGQGYGYTF. The DNA for the CDR3 is TGTGCCAGCAGTGACGGACAGGGCTATGGCTACACCTTC.

The chain employs TRBV9 and TRBJ1-2, with D tentatively TRBD1 (6 bases). V was cut by 4 bases and J by 8 bases, with 12 bases left in between. The CDR3 covers 12 residues. The germline V gene encodes CDR1 SGDLS and CDR2 YYNGEE. CDR3 sequence: CASSSRDIGYTF. CDR3 in DNA: TGTGCCAGCAGCTCACGGGACATCGGCTACACCTTC.

The chain combines TRBV19 with TRBJ1-5; no definite D call. Trimming stripped 5 bases from V and 14 bases from J, with 19 bases between. This CDR3 is built from 13 residues. Germline lookup yields CDR1 LNHDA and CDR2 SQIVND (reference sequence). CDR3 sequence: CASSLDGSGREHF. The CDR3 DNA reads TGTGCCAGTAGTCTGGACGGGTCCGGGAGGGAGCATTTT. Combining the CDR3 with reference TRBV19 and TRBJ1-5 gives the whole variable domain DGGITQSPKYLFRKEGQNVTLSCEQNLNHDAMYWYRQDPGQGLRLIYYSQIVNDFQKGDIAEGYSVSREKKESFPLTVTSAQKNPTAFYLCASSLDGSGREHFGDGTRLSIL.